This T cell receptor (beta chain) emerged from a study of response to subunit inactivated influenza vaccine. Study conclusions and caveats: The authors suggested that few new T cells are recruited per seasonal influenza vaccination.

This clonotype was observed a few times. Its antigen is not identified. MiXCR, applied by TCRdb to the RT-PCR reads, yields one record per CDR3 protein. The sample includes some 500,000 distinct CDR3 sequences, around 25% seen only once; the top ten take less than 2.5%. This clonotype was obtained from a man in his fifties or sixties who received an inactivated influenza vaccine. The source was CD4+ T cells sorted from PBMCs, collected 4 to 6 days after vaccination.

CDR3 bases: TGCAGCGCCTCCGCGCTTAAGGGTGTATCGGAGCAGTACTTC. Translation gives CSASALKGVSEQYF. The chain couples TRBV29-1 to TRBJ2-7; the D is unclear. The CDR3 totals 14 residues. Germline V gives CDR1 SQVTM, CDR2 ANQGSEA. V dropped 7 bases and J dropped 7 bases, with 23 bases sitting between them.